This T cell receptor (beta chain) was retrieved from a study of shared clonotypes between healthy human individuals. Germline CDR1 and CDR2: MGHDK and SYGVNS. The CDR3 consists of 17 residues. V lost 2 bases, J lost 1 base, and 9 bases stayed unmatched. Some clones are missing from TCRdb's copy, which holds only in-frame ones; the method was immunoSEQ multiplex PCR. Of 1.4 million to 1.5 million clones listed, 95% to 97% are singletons. The sample was naive CD4+ T cells sorted from blood. Sample subset: CD45RA+ positively selected. This sequence originates from a man under 40 in good health. V usage is TRBV25-1 and J usage is TRBJ2-5; 8 positions agree with TRBD2. CDR3 region: CASSEARLAGTQETQYF. For the CDR3, the DNA is TGTGCCAGCAGTGAAGCGCGCTTAGCGGGGACCCAAGAGACCCAGTACTTC.